This T cell receptor (beta chain) was identified in a study of control samples from healthy donors and cancer patients. This clone is a singleton in its sample. TCRdb's table, derived via immunoSEQ multiplex PCR, lists solely in-frame clones and lacks some. The table includes roughly 94,000 clones, 65% to 85% detected once. The CDR3 spans 15 residues. Trimming left V 1 base short and J 1 base short, with 11 bases between. Germline V lookup: CDR1 SGHTS, CDR2 YDEGEE. This chain connects TRBV5-8 to TRBJ1-1, with D unresolved. The sequence derives from a man between 65 and 85 years old with lung cancer. The sample comprised PBMCs. DNA of the CDR3: TGTGCCAGCAGCTTGTATCGAACTTGGAACACTGAAGCTTTCTTT. As protein: CASSLYRTWNTEAFF. Combining the CDR3 with reference TRBV5-8 and TRBJ1-1 gives the whole variable domain EAGVTQSPTHLIKTRGQQATLRCSPISGHTSVYWYQQALGLGLQFLLWYDEGEERNRGNFPPRFSGRQFPNYSSELNVNALELEDSALYLCASSLYRTWNTEAFFGQGTRLTVV.